The present T cell receptor (beta chain) was sequenced within a study of CD4+ T cells in melanoma. Study findings and constraints: A reported correlation linked neoantigen-specific CD4+ T cells to CD8+, macrophage and B cell function.

In the case of this clone: Its antigen remains unidentified.

Generated by immunoSEQ multiplex PCR, the TCRdb table keeps only in-frame clones and is missing some. Among about 140,000 clones listed, about nine tenths were seen once. The CDR3 runs 13 residues. Trimming shortened V by 0 bases and J by 8 bases, and 10 bases separated the two germline ends. Germline loops: CDR1 GTSNPN, CDR2 SVGIG (reference sequence). The chain carries TRBV30 and TRBJ1-4; D gene unclear. This receptor was obtained from a human donor with melanoma. This chain's CDR3 is CAWSVRFLEKLFF. The CDR3 region has the DNA TGTGCCTGGAGTGTTCGGTTCCTCGAAAAACTGTTTTTT.